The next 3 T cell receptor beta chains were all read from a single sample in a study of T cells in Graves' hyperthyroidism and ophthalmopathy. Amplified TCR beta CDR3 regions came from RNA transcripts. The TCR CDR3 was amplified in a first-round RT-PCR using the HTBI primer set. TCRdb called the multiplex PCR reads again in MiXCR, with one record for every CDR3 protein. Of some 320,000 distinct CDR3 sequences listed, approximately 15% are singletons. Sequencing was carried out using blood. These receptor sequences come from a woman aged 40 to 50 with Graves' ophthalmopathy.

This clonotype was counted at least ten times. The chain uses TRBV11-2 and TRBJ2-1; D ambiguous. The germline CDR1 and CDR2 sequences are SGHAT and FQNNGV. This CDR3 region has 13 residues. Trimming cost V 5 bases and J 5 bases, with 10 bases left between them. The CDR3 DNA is TGTGCCAGCAGCCCCGTTGGGGACAATGAGCAGTTCTTC. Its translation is CASSPVGDNEQFF.

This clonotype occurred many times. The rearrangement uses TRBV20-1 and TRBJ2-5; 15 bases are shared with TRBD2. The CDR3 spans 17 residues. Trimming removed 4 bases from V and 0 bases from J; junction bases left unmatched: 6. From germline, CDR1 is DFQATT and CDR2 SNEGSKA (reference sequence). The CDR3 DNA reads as TGCAGTGCTACCCGGACTAGCGGGAGGGGGCACCAAGAGACCCAGTACTTC. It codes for CSATRTSGRGHQETQYF.

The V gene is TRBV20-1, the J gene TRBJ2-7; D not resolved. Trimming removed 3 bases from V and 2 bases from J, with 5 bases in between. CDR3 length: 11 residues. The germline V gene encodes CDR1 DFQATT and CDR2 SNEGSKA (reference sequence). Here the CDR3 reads CSASAPYEQYF. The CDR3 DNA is TGCAGTGCTAGTGCTCCCTACGAGCAGTACTTC.